The clone carrying this T cell receptor (beta chain) occurred a few times. The antigen remains unidentified. V dropped 5 bases and J dropped 3 bases, with 16 bases sitting between them. The germline gives CDR1 GTSNPN, CDR2 SVGIG (reference sequence). The CDR3 has 14 residues. The table came from immunoSEQ multiplex PCR; TCRdb's copy has only in-frame clones and leaves some out. The sample yields about 63,000 clones, about 74% seen once. This entry is derived from a study of early stage breast cancer tumors. About the research overall: Invasive lobular carcinomas made up about 35% of the 12 ER+/PR+/HER2- tumors. Study-wide results and limits: Commonly generated sequences made up most enriched TCRB sequences shared between patients.

The sample was blood. The rearrangement links TRBV30 to TRBJ1-2, with a possible D match to TRBD1 (6 bases). The origin of this receptor is a person in their twenties or thirties with breast cancer. The DNA for the CDR3 is TGTGCCTGGGCTACAGGGCGGGCGCACTATGGCTACACCTTC. It yields the protein CAWATGRAHYGYTF.